Presented here are 18 T cell receptor beta chains from one specimen sequenced in a study of molecular identifiers for immune sequencing clone quantification. TCRdb passed the PCR reads through MiXCR, listing each CDR3 protein once. The table includes 40,000 to 45,000 distinct CDR3 sequences, roughly 24% detected once. Sequencing input: naive CD8+ T cells from blood, with Jurkat cell RNA spiked in. Stated subset: FACS-sorted CD8+CD4-CCR7+CD45RA+ naive T cells. Source of these receptors: a human donor in good health. Some libraries in this study had Jurkat cell RNA spiked in.

This clonotype was counted many times. V is TRBV4-3 and J is TRBJ2-7; possibly TRBD2 for D (5 bases). Trimming removed 4 bases at V and 0 bases at J, with 13 bases between. Germline V lookup: CDR1 LGHNA, CDR2 YSLEER. The CDR3 is made up of 15 amino acids. This CDR3 reads CASSPFEGSSYEQYF. In DNA form, the CDR3 reads TGCGCCAGCAGCCCGTTCGAGGGTAGCTCCTACGAGCAGTACTTC.

This clonotype showed up many times. The chain links TRBV13 to TRBJ2-7; D is uncertain. CDR1 is PRHDT and CDR2 is FYEKMQ in the germline V gene (reference sequence). This CDR3 has 11 amino acids. Between the trimmed V and J ends, which lost 4 bases and 6 bases, there was a span of 7 bases. The CDR3 loop is CASSSTSEQYF. CDR3 nucleotides: TGTGCCAGCAGCTCGACCTCCGAGCAGTACTTC.

As concerns this clonotype: This may come from a read error, since a much larger clone is one base off. The rearrangement joins TRBV4-1 to TRBJ2-5; D gene ambiguous. CDR3 length equals 13 residues. V was pared by 4 bases and J by 9 bases, with 15 bases between. Germline lookup yields CDR1 MGHRA and CDR2 YSYEKL. The CDR3 DNA reads TGCGCCAGCAGCCTCGTAAACCAGGAGCCCCAGTACTTC. It yields the protein CASSLVNQEPQYF.

A note on this clonotype: This clone may be a read error of a much larger clone one base away. This chain connects TRBV3-1 to TRBJ1-1; D is uncertain. From germline, CDR1 is LGHDT and CDR2 YNNKEL (reference sequence). This CDR3 is 14 amino acids long. The CDR3 sequence is CASGQDSSTLEAFF. The CDR3 DNA sequence: TGTGCCAGCGGCCAAGATTCCTCGACCCTTGAAGCTTTCTTT.

This clonotype was picked up many times. V gene TRBV7-9 combines with J gene TRBJ2-5, with 7 bases identical to TRBD1. CDR1 is SEHNR, CDR2 FQNEAQ, per germline (reference sequence). The CDR3 is 15 amino acids. The J segment lost 3 bases and the V segment lost 4 bases, leaving 8 bases of the junction unmatched. In nucleotides, the CDR3 is TGTGCCAGCAGCTCAAGGGACAGTTTTGAAGAGACCCAGTACTTC. It specifies CASSSRDSFEETQYF.

This clonotype was detected ten times or more. This rearrangement joins TRBV4-3 to TRBJ2-3; TRBD2 matches 7 bases. The length of the CDR3 is 15 residues. Germline CDR1 is LGHNA and CDR2 is YSLEER. V gave up 0 bases and J gave up 4 bases; unmatched junction bases: 4. CDR3 nucleotides: TGCGCCAGCAGCCAAGATTGGGGGGGGGCAGATACGCAGTATTTT. Protein sequence: CASSQDWGGADTQYF.

This clonotype was seen ten or more times. V gene TRBV27 combines with J gene TRBJ2-7; TRBD2 matches at 8 bases. V shed 5 bases, J shed 3 bases, and the junction held 6 bases outside the gene matches. This CDR3 comprises 14 residues. Germline lookup yields CDR1 MNHEY and CDR2 SMNVEV (reference sequence). CDR3: CASSLFGGDYEQYF. CDR3 sequence (DNA): TGTGCCAGCAGTCTATTCGGGGGGGACTACGAGCAGTACTTC.

This clonotype was counted ten times or more. CDR3 amino acids: CASSHLRDRQETQYF. As DNA, the CDR3 is TGTGCCAGCAGTCACTTGCGGGACCGTCAAGAGACCCAGTACTTC. The chain joins TRBV12-3 or TRBV12-4 to TRBJ2-5; TRBD2 might be the D (6 bases). The germline V and J ends were trimmed by 5 bases and 2 bases, with 15 bases remaining between them. CDR3 length: 15 residues.

This clonotype appeared many times. The chain is built from TRBV5-6 and TRBJ2-7, with 10 positions matching TRBD1. J gave up 2 bases and V 4 bases, and 3 bases lay outside the gene matches. The germline gives CDR1 SGHDT, CDR2 YYEEEE. The CDR3 runs 14 residues. CDR3 sequence (DNA): TGTGCCAGCAGCGAGGGACAGGGGACCTACGAGCAGTACTTC. Protein product: CASSEGQGTYEQYF.

This clonotype turned up a few times. The chain carries TRBV23-1 and TRBJ1-5; D remains ambiguous. TRBV23-1 is placed among ORFs of uncertain function. The CDR3 extends over 14 amino acids. With 1 base removed from V and 15 bases from J, the gap between germline ends came to 19 bases. The CDR3 loop reads CASSQWQLYSTLHF. CDR3 in DNA: TGCGCCAGCAGTCAATGGCAGTTGTACAGTACCTTGCATTTT.

The chain recombines TRBV27 with TRBJ1-1; unclear D gene. The germline V gene encodes CDR1 MNHEY and CDR2 SMNVEV (reference sequence). The CDR3 is 14 amino acids. Trimming cost V 5 bases and J 5 bases, with 15 bases left between them. In DNA form, the CDR3 reads TGTGCCAGCAGTCGCTTCAACTCCGGGACTGAAGCTTTCTTT. This encodes CASSRFNSGTEAFF.

Ten or more counts support this clonotype. The V gene is TRBV6-5, the J gene TRBJ1-1, with TRBD1 identical over 11 bases. This CDR3 contains 14 residues. Germline V gene data show CDR1 as MNHEY and CDR2 as SVGAGI. With 7 bases clipped from V and 4 bases from J, the junction kept 5 bases outside the gene matches. In DNA, the CDR3 is TGTGCCAGCATTCGGACAGGGGGCAGCACTGAAGCTTTCTTT. It codes for CASIRTGGSTEAFF.

This clonotype is labeled as medium-sized (0.01 to 0.1%). The rearrangement uses TRBV20-1 and TRBJ2-7, with D unclear. Germline V gives CDR1 DFQATT, CDR2 SNEGSKA (reference sequence). CDR3 length: 18 amino acids. Trimming cost V 0 bases and J 3 bases, with 24 bases left between them. The CDR3 is CSARDLTEPNLYSYEQYF. CDR3 bases: TGCAGTGCTAGAGATCTGACGGAACCCAACTTGTACAGCTACGAGCAGTACTTC.

This clonotype showed up many times. This chain joins TRBV5-4 and TRBJ1-1; the match to TRBD1 covers 7 bases. The germline V gene has CDR1 SGHNT and CDR2 YYREEE (reference sequence). The CDR3 sequence is 13 residues long. V trimming: 4 bases; J trimming: 3 bases; junction bases outside the gene matches: 3. The CDR3 spells CASSRDSDTEAFF. The CDR3 bases are TGTGCCAGCAGCCGGGACAGTGACACTGAAGCTTTCTTT.

This clonotype was counted many times. V and J are TRBV7-2 and TRBJ2-7, with a weak D call TRBD2 (7 bases). The germline V gene has CDR1 SGHTA and CDR2 FQGNSA. The CDR3 is 13 residues long. V lost 3 bases, J lost 5 bases, and 11 bases lay in between. CDR3 residues: CASSLGGADEQYF. DNA for the CDR3: TGTGCCAGCAGCTTGGGGGGGGCGGACGAGCAGTACTTC.

This chain uses TRBV9 with TRBJ2-7; a possible D gene is TRBD2 (6 bases). Germline assignment: CDR1 SGDLS and CDR2 YYNGEE. With 4 bases removed from V and 1 base from J, the gap between germline ends came to 15 bases. CDR3 length equals 15 residues. CDR3 DNA sequence: TGTGCCAGCAGCCCCCCGGGTAGCGGTTCCTACGAGCAGTACTTC. This encodes CASSPPGSGSYEQYF.

This clonotype was detected many times. The chain is built from TRBV7-9 and TRBJ2-7; the match to TRBD1 covers 9 bases. Germline lookup yields CDR1 SEHNR and CDR2 FQNEAQ (reference sequence). J lost 7 bases, V lost 5 bases, and 9 bases had no gene match. The CDR3 length is 14 residues. The CDR3: CASSPQGTGQEQYF. In DNA, the CDR3 is TGTGCCAGCAGCCCGCAAGGGACAGGGCAAGAGCAGTACTTC.

This clonotype was detected ten times or more. This chain links TRBV4-1 with TRBJ2-7; 10 nucleotides match TRBD1. The junction had 2 bases not matched to a gene; V was cut back by 3 bases and J by 3 bases. The CDR3 spans 14 residues. In germline, CDR1 is MGHRA, CDR2 YSYEKL. The CDR3 DNA is TGCGCCAGCAGCCAGGGGACAGGGGACTACGAGCAGTACTTC. Translation: CASSQGTGDYEQYF.